This TCR beta chain was documented in a study of blood T cell repertoires in COVID-19. Study-wide context: T cells, B-cell-depleted T cells, or PBMCs supplied cDNA or gDNA.

This CDR3 has 13 amino acids. Germline CDR1 is SGHNT and CDR2 is YENEEA. The trim removed 4 bases at V and 5 bases at J, leaving 3 bases unmatched. In the authors' methods: Amplification of reference gene primers provided the estimated nucleated cell counts. Sequenced by immunoSEQ multiplex PCR; TCRdb stores in-frame clones only, minus some. V, J and clone size reflect that table, while D and trimming were determined from the DNA. The sample has 73,000 or so clones, 86% seen once. The rearrangement joins TRBV11-3 to TRBJ2-7, with TRBD1 matching 9 bases. Sequencing input: peripheral blood. The receptor's source is a man in his thirties or forties with acute or convalescent COVID-19. The DNA for the CDR3 is TGTGCCAGCAGCTCTCGACAGGGGGACGAGCAGTACTTC. Protein: CASSSRQGDEQYF.